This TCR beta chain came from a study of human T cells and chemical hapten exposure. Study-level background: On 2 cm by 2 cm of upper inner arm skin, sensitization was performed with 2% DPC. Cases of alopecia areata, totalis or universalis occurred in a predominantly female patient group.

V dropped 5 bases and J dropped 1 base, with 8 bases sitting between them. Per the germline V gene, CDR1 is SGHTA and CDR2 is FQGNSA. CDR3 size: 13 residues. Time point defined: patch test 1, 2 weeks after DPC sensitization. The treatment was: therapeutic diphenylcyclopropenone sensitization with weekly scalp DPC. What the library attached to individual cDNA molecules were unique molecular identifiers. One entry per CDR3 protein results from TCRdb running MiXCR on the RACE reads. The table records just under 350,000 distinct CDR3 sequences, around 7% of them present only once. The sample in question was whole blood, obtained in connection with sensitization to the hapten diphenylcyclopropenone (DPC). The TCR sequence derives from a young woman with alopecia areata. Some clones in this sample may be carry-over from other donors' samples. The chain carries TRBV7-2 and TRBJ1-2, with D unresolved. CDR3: CASSPNFNYGYTF. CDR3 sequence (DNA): TGTGCCAGCAGCCCTAATTTTAACTATGGCTACACCTTC.